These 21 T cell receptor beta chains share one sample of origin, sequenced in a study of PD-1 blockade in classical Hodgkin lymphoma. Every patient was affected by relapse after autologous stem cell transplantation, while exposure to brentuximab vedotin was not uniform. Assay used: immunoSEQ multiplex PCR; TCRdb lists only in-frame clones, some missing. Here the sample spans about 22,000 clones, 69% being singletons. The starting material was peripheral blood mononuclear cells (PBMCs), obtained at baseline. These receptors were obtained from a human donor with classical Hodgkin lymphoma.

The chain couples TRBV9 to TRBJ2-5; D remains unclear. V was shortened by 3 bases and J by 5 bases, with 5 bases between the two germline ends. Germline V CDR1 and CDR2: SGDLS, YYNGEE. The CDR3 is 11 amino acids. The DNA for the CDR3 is TGTGCCAGCAGCGCCGGGGAGACCCAGTACTTC. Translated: CASSAGETQYF.

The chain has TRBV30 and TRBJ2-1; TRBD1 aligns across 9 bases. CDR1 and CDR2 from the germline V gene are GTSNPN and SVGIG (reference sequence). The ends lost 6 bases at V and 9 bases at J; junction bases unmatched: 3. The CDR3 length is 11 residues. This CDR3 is CACRQGVEQFF. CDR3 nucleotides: TGTGCCTGTAGACAGGGGGTTGAGCAGTTCTTC.

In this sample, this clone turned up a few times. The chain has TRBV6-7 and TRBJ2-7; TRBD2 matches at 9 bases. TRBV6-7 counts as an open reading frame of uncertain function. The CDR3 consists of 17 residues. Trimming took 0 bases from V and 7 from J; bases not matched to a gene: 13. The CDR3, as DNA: TGTGCCAGCAGTTACTCGGAAGGGGTAGCGGGGGTGGAGGAGCAGTACTTC. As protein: CASSYSEGVAGVEEQYF.

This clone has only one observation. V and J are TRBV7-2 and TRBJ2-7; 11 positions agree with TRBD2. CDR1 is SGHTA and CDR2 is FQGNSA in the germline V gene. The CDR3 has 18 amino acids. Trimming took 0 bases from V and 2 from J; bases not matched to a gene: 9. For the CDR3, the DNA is TGTGCCAGCAGCTTAGCTTCCGAACTAGCGGGGGCCCCCTACGAGCAGTACTTC. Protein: CASSLASELAGAPYEQYF.

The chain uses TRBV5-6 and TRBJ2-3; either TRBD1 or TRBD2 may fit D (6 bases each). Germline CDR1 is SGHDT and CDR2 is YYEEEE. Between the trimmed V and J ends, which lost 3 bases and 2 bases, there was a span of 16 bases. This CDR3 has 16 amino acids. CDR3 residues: CASSWGAWENTDTQYF. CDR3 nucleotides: TGTGCCAGCAGCTGGGGGGCGTGGGAGAACACAGATACGCAGTATTTT.

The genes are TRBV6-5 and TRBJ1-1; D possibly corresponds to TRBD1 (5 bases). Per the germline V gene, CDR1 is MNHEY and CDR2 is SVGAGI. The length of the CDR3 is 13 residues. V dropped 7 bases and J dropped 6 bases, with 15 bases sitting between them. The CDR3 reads CASTPTVRSEAFF. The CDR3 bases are TGTGCCAGCACCCCGACAGTTCGGTCTGAAGCTTTCTTT.

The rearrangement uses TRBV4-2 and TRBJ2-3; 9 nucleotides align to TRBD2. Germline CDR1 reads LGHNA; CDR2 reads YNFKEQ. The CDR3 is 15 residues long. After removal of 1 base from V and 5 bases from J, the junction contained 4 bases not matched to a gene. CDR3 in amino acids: CASSQAAGGRDTQYF. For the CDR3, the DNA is TGTGCCAGCAGCCAAGCCGCGGGGGGGCGAGATACGCAGTATTTT.

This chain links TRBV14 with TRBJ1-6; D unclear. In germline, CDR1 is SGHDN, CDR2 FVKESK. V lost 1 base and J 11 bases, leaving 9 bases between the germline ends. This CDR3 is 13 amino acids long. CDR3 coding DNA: TGTGCCAGCAGCCAAGTCTTGGTCGCACCCCTCCACTTT. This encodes CASSQVLVAPLHF.

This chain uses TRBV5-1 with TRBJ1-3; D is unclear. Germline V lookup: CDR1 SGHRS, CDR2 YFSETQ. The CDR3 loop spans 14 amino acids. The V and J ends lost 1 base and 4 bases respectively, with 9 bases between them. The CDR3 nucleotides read TGCGCCAGCAGCTTGTCGGGGTCGGGAAACACCATATATTTT. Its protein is CASSLSGSGNTIYF.

In DNA form, the CDR3 reads TGTGCCAGCAGTTACCGACAGGGGGCAGCGATTCAGCCCCAGCATTTT. It encodes CASSYRQGAAIQPQHF. The V and J genes are TRBV6-6 and TRBJ1-5; 10 bases agree with TRBD1. Germline assignment: CDR1 MNHNY and CDR2 SVGAGI (reference sequence). CDR3 size: 16 residues. The junction had 7 bases not matched to a gene; V was cut back by 2 bases and J by 6 bases.

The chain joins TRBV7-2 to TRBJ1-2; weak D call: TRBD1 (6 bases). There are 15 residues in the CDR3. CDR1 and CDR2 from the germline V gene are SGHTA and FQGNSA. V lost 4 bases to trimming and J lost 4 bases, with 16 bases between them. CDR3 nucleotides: TGTGCCAGCAGCTCAGGACAGAATATTGCCTATGGCTACACCTTC. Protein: CASSSGQNIAYGYTF.

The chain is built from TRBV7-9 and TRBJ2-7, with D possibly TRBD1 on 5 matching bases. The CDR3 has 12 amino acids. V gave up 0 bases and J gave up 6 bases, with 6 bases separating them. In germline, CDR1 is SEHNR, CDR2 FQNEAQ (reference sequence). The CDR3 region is CASSLAGVEQYF. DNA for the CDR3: TGTGCCAGCAGCTTAGCAGGGGTCGAGCAGTACTTC.

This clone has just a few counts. CDR3 in amino acids: CASSLELNTEAFF. CDR3 sequence (DNA): TGTGCCAGCAGCTTAGAGTTGAACACTGAAGCTTTCTTT. The V gene is TRBV11-1, the J gene TRBJ1-1; D is uncertain. V was clipped by 1 base and J by 0 bases, with 3 bases between them. CDR3 length: 13 amino acids. Germline V gives CDR1 SGHAT, CDR2 FQDESV (reference sequence).

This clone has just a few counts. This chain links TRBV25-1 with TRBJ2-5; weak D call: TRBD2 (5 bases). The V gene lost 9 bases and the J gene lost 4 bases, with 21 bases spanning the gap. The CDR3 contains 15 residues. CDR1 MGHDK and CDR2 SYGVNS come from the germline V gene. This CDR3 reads CARTGSEGKRETQYF. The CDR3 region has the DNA TGTGCCAGGACCGGCTCCGAGGGAAAGAGAGAGACCCAGTACTTC.

CDR3 protein: CASSPPPGREDYEQYF. CDR3 bases: TGTGCCAGCAGCCCACCCCCGGGGCGGGAAGACTACGAGCAGTACTTC. The chain uses TRBV12-2 and TRBJ2-7; the table assigns TRBD2, which was not confirmed against the DNA. TRBV12-2 constitutes a pseudogene. The CDR3 extends over 16 amino acids.

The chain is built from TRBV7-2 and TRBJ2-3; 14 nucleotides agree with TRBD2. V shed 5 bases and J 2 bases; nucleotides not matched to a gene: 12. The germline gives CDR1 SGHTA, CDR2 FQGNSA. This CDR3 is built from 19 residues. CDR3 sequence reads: CASSRGLAGGLRHTDTQYF. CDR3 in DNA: TGTGCCAGCAGCCGTGGACTAGCGGGGGGCCTCCGACACACAGATACGCAGTATTTT.

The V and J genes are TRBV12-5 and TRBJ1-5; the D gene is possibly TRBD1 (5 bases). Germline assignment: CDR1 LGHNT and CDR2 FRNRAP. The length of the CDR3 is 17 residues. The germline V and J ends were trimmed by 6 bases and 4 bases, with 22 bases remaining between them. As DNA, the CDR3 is TGTGCTAGTGGCCCCTATAACCTGACAGTTCTAAATCAGCCCCAGCATTTT. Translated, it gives CASGPYNLTVLNQPQHF.

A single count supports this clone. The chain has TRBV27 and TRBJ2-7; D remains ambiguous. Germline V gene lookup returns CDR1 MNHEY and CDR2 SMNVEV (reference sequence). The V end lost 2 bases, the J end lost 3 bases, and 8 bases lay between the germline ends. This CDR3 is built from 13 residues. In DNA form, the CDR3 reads TGTGCCAGCAGTTTAACGGAGAACTACGAGCAGTACTTC. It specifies CASSLTENYEQYF.

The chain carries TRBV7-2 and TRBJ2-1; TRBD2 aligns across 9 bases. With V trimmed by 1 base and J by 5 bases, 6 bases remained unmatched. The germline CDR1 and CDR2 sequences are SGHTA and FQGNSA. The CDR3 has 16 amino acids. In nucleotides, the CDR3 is TGTGCCAGCAGCTTAGTCCCCCTAGCGGGGAACAATGAGCAGTTCTTC. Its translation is CASSLVPLAGNNEQFF.

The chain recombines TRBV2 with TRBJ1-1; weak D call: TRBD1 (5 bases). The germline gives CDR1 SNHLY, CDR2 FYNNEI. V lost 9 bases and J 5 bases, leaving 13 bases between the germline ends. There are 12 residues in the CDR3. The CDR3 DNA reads TGTGCCAGTTCTCAGGGTGTAACTGAAGCTTTCTTT. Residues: CASSQGVTEAFF.

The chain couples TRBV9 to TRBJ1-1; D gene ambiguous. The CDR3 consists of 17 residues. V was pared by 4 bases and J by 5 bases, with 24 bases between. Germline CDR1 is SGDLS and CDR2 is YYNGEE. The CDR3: CASSPPLGSARGTEAFF. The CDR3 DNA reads TGTGCCAGCAGCCCCCCCCTAGGGTCGGCCCGGGGTACTGAAGCTTTCTTT.